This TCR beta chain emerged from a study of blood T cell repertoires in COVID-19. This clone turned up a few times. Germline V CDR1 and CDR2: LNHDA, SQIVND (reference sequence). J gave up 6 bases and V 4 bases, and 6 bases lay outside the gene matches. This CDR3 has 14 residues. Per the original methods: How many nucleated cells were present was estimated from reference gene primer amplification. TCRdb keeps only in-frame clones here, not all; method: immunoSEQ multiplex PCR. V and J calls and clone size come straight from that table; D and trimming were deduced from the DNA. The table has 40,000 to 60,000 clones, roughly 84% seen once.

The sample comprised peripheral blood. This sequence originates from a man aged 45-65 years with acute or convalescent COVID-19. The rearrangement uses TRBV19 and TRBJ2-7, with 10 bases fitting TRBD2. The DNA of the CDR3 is TGTGCCAGTAGTACTAGCGGGAGCACGGGCGAGCAGTACTTC. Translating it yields CASSTSGSTGEQYF.